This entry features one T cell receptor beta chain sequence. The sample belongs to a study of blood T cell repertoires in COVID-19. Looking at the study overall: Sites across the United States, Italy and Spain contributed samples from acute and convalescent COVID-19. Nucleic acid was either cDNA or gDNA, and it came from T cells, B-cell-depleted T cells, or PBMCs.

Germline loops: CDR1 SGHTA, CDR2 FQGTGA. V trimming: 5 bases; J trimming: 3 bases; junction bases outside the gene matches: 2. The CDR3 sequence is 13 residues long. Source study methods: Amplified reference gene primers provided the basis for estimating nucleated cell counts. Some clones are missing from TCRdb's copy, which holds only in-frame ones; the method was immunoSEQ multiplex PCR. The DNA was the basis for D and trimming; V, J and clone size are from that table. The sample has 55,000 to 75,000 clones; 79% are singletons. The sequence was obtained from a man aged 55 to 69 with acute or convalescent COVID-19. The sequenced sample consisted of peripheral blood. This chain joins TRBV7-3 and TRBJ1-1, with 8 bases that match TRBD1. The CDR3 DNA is TGTGCCAGCAGCCCGGACAGGGACACTGAAGCTTTCTTT. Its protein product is CASSPDRDTEAFF.